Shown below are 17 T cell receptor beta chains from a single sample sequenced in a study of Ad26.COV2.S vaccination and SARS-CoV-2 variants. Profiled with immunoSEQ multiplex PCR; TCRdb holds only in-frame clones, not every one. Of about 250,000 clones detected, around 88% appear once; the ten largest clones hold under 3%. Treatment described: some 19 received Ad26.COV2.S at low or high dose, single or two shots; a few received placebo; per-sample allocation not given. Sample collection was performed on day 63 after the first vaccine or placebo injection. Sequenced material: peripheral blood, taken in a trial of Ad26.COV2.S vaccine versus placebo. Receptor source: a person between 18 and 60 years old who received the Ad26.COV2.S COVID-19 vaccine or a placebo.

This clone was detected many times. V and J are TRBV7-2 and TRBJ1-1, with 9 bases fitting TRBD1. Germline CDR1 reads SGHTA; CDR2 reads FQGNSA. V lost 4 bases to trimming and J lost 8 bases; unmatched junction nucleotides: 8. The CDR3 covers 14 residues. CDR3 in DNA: TGTGCCAGCAGCTCGACGACAGGGGGTTCCGAAGCTTTCTTT. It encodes CASSSTTGGSEAFF. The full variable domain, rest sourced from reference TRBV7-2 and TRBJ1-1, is GAGVSQSPSNKVTEKGKDVELRCDPISGHTALYWYRQSLGQGLEFLIYFQGNSAPDKSGLPSDRFSAERTGGSVSTLTIQRTQQEDSAVYLCASSSTTGGSEAFFGQGTRLTVV.

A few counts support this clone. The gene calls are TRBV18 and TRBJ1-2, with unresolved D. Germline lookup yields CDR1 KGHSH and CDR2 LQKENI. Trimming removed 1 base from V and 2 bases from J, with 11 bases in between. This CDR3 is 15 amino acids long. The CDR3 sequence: CASSPRHSQNYGYTF. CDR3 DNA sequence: TGTGCCAGCTCACCACGTCATTCCCAGAACTATGGCTACACCTTC.

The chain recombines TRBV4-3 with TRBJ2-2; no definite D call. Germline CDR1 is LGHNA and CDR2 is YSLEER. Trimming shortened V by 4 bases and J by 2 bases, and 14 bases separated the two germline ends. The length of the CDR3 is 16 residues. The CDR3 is CASSPRLALNTGELFF. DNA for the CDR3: TGCGCCAGCAGCCCTCGACTGGCGCTAAACACCGGGGAGCTGTTTTTT.

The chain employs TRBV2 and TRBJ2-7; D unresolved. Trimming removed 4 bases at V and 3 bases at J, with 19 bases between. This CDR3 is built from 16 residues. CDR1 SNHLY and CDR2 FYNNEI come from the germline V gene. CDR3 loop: CASSGPWLAADYEQYF. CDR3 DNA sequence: TGTGCCAGCAGTGGGCCCTGGCTCGCCGCGGACTACGAGCAGTACTTC. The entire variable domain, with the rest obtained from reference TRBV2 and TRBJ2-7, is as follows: EPEVTQTPSHQVTQMGQEVILRCVPISNHLYFYWYRQILGQKVEFLVSFYNNEISEKSEIFDDQFSVERPDGSNFTLKIRSTKLEDSAMYFCASSGPWLAADYEQYFGPGTRLTVT.

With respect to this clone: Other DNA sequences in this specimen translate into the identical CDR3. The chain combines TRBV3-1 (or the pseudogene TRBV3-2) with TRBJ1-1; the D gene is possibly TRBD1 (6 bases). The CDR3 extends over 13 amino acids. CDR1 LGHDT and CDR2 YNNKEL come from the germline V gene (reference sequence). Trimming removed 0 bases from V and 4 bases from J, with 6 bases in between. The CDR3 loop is CASSQDRGTEAFF. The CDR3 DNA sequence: TGTGCCAGCAGCCAAGACAGGGGCACTGAAGCTTTCTTT.

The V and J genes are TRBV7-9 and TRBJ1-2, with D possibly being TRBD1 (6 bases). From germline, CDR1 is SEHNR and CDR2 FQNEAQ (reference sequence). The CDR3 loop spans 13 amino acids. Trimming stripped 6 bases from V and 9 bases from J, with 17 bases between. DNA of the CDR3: TGTGCCAGCAGGGGGGCAGGTCCTGTGAGCTACACCTTC. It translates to CASRGAGPVSYTF.

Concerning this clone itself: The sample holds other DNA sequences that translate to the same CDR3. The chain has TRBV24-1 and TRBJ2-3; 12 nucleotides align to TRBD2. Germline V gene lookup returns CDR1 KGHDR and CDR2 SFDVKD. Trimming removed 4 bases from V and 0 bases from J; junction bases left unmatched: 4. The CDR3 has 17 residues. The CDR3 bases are TGTGCCACCAGTGACCCCGGACTAGCGGGGAGCACAGATACGCAGTATTTT. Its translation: CATSDPGLAGSTDTQYF.

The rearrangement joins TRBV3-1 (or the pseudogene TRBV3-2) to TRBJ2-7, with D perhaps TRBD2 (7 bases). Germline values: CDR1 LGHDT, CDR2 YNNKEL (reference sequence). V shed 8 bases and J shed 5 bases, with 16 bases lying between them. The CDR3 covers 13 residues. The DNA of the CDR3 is TGTGCCAGCGCCATGGGAGGGGGGGACGAGCAGTACTTC. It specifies CASAMGGGDEQYF.

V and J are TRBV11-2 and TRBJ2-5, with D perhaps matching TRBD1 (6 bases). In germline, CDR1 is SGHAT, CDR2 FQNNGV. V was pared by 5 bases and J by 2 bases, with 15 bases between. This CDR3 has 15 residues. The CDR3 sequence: CASSQGTRWQETQYF. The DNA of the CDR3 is TGTGCCAGCAGCCAGGGGACAAGATGGCAAGAGACCCAGTACTTC.

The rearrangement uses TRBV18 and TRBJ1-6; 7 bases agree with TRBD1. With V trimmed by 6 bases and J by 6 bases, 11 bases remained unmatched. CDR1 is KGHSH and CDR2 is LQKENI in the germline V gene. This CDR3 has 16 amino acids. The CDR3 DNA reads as TGTGCCAGCTCTCAAGACAGGGCCCAGGGTAATTCACCCCTCCACTTT. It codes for CASSQDRAQGNSPLHF.

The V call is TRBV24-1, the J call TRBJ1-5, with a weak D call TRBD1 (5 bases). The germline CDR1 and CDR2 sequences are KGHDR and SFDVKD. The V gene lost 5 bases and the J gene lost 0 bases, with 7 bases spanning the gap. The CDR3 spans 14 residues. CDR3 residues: CATSGGNSNQPQHF. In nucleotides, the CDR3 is TGTGCCACCAGTGGGGGGAATAGCAATCAGCCCCAGCATTTT.

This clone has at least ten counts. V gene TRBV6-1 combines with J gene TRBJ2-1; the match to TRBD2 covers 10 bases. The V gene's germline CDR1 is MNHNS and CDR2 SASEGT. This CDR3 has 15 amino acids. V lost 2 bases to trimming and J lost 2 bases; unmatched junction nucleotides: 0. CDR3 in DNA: TGTGCCAGCAGTGAAAGCGGGGGGGCCTACAATGAGCAGTTCTTC. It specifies CASSESGGAYNEQFF.

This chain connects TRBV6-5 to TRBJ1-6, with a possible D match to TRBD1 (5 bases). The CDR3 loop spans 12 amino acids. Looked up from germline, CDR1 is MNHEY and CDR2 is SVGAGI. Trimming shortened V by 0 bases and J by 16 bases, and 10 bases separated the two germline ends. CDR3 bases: TGTGCCAGCAGTTACTCCGGGACTATGCTCCACTTT. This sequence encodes CASSYSGTMLHF.

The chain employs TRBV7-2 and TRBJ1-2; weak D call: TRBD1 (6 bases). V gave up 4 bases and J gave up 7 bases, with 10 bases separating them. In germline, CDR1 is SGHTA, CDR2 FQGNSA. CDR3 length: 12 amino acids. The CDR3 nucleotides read TGTGCCAGCAGCTGGCAGGGGACTGGCTACACCTTC. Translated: CASSWQGTGYTF.

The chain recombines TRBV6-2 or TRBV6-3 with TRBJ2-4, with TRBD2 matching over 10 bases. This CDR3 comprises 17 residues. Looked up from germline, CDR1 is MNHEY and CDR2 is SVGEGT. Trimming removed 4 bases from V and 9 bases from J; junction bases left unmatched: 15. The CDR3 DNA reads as TGTGCCAGCAGTTCCAGGGGAAGCGGGGGGGCCGGGATCATTCAGTACTTC. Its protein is CASSSRGSGGAGIIQYF.

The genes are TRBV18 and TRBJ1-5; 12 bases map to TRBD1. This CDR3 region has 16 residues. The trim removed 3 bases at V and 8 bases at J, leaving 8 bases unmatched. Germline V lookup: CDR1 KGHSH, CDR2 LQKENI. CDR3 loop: CASSPGTGGPGKPQHF. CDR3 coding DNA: TGTGCCAGCTCACCCGGGACAGGGGGCCCGGGGAAGCCCCAGCATTTT.

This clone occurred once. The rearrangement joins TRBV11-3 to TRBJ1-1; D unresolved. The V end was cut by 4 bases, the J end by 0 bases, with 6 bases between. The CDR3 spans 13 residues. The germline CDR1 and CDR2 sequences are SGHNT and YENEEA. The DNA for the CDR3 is TGTGCCAGCAGCTCCGGGATGAACACTGAAGCTTTCTTT. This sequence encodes CASSSGMNTEAFF.